This TCR beta chain was sequenced during a study of blood T cell repertoires in COVID-19. Study details: Recovered Cohort 3 donors showed two negative PCRs, clearance, or symptom resolution. Samples of COVID-19 (acute and convalescent) were obtained from the United States, Italy and Spain.

CDR1 and CDR2 from the germline V gene are SNHLY and FYNNEI. The CDR3 is 13 amino acids. J was trimmed by 8 bases and V by 6 bases; bases with no gene match: 7. Assay used: immunoSEQ multiplex PCR; TCRdb lists only in-frame clones, some missing. The sample carries approximately 250,000 clones, more than 70% recorded once. The sequenced sample was PBMCs or T cells enriched from blood (not recorded which). This chain links TRBV2 with TRBJ1-2; 9 nucleotides line up with TRBD1. This TCR came from a woman aged 60-70 years in a cohort exposed to, infected with or recovered from COVID-19 (not recorded which). CDR3: CASRDRGYSGYTF. The CDR3 DNA follows: TGTGCCAGCAGGGACAGGGGATATAGCGGCTACACCTTC. Full variable domain (outside the CDR3, taken from reference TRBV2 and TRBJ1-2): EPEVTQTPSHQVTQMGQEVILRCVPISNHLYFYWYRQILGQKVEFLVSFYNNEISEKSEIFDDQFSVERPDGSNFTLKIRSTKLEDSAMYFCASRDRGYSGYTFGSGTRLTVV.